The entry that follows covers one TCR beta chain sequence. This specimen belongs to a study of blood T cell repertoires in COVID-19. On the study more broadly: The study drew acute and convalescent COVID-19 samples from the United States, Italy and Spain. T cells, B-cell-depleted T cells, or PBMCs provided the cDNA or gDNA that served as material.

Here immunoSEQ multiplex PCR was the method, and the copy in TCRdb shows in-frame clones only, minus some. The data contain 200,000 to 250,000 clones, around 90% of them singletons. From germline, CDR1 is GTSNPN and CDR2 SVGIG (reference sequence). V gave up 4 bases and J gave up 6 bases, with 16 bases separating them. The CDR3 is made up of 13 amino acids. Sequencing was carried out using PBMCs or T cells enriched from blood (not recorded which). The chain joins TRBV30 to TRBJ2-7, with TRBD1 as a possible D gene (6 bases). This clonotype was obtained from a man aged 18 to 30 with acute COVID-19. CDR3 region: CAWTPGQQREQYF. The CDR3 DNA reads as TGTGCCTGGACCCCCGGACAGCAGCGCGAGCAGTACTTC. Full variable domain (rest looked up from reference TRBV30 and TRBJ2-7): SQTIHQWPATLVQPVGSPLSLECTVEGTSNPNLYWYRQAAGRGLQLLFYSVGIGQISSEVPQNLSASRPQDRQFILSSKKLLLSDSGFYLCAWTPGQQREQYFGPGTRLTVT.